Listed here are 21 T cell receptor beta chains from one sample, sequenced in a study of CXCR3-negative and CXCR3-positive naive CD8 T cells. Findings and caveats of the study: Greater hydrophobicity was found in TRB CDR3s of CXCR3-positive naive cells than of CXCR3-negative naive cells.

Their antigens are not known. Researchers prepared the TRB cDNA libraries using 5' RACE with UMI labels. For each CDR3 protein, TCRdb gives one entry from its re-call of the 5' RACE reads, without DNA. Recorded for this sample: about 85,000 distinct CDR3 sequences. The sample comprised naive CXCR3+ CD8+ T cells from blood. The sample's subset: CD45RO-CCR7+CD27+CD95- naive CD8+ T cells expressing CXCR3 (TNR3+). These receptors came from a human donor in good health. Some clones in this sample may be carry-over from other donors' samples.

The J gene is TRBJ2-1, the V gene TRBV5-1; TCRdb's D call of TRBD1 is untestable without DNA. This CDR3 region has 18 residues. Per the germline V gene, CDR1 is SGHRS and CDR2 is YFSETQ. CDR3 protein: CASSLGQSGRSSYNEQFF. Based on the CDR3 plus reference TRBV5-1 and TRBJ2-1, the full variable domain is KAGVTQTPRYLIKTRGQQVTLSCSPISGHRSVSWYQQTPGQGLQFLFEYFSETQRNKGNFPGRFSGRQFSNSRSEMNVSTLELGDSALYLCASSLGQSGRSSYNEQFFGPGTRLTVL.

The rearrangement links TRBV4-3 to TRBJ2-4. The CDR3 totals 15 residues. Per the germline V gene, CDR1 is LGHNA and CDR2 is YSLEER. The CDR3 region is CASSQNLVAKNIQYF.

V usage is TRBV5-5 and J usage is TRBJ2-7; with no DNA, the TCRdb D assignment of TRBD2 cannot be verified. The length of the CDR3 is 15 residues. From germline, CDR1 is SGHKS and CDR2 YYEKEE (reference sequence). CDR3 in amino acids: CASSLSSPSLTKQYF.

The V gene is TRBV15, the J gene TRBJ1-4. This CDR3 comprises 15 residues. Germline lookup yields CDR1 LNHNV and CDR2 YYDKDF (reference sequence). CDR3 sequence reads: CATSRVQTAYEKPFF.

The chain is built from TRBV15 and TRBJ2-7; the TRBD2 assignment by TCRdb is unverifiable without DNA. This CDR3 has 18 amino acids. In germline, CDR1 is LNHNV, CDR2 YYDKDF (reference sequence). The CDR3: CATSRDQGLAGVSYEQYF.

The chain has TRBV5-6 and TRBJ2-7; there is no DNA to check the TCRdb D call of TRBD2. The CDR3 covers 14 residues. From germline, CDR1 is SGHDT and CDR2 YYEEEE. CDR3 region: CASSLGPTTYEQYF.

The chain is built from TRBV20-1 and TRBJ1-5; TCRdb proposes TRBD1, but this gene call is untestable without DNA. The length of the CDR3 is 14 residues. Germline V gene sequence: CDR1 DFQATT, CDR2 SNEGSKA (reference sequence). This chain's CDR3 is CSATTGTSGQPQHF.

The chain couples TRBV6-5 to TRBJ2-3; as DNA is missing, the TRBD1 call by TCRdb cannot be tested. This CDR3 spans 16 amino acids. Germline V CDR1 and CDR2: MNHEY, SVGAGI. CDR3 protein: CASSSKGGTSTDTQYF.

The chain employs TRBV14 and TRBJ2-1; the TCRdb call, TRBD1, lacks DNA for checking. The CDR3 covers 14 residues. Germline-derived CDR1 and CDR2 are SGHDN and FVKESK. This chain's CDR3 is CASSQWTGGHEQFF.

CDR3 protein: CASSLGLRGVGEQYF. V usage is TRBV13 and J usage is TRBJ2-7; absent DNA, TCRdb's TRBD1 call cannot be checked. The germline V gene has CDR1 PRHDT and CDR2 FYEKMQ (reference sequence). This CDR3 has 15 residues.

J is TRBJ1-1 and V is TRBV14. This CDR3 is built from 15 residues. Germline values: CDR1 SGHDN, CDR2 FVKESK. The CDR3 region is CASSQVVGPVGEAFF.

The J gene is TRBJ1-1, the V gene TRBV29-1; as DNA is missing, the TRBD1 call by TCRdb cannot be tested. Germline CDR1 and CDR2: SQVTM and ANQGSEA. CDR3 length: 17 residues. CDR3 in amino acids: CSFDVIPGTSTNTEAFF. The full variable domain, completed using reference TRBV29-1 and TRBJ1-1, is SAVISQKPSRDICQRGTSLTIQCQVDSQVTMMFWYRQQPGQSLTLIATANQGSEATYESGFVIDKFPISRPNLTFSTLTVSNMSPEDSSIYLCSFDVIPGTSTNTEAFFGQGTRLTVV.

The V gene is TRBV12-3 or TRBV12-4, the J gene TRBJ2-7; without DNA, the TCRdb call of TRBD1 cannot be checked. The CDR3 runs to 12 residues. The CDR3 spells CASSPLGHEQYF.

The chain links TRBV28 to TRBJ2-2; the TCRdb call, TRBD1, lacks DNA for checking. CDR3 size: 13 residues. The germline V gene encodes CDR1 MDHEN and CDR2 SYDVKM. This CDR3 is CATQGGGTGELFF.

The CDR3 sequence: CASSLGQMNYGYTF. This chain joins TRBV7-9 and TRBJ1-2; TCRdb's D gene call, TRBD1, goes unchecked for lack of DNA. Germline V gene lookup returns CDR1 SEHNR and CDR2 FQNEAQ (reference sequence). The CDR3 is 14 amino acids. Looking up the rest from reference TRBV7-9 and TRBJ1-2 gives the full variable domain: DTGVSQNPRHKITKRGQNVTFRCDPISEHNRLYWYRQTLGQGPEFLTYFQNEAQLEKSRLLSDRFSAERPKGSFSTLEIQRTEQGDSAMYLCASSLGQMNYGYTFGSGTRLTVV.

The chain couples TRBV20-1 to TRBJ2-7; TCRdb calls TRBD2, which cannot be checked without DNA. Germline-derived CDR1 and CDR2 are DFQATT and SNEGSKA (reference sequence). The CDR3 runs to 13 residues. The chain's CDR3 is CSARDGGFYEQYF.

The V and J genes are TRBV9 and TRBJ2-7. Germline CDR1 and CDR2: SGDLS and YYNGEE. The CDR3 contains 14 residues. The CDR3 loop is CASSTQRIPYEQYF.

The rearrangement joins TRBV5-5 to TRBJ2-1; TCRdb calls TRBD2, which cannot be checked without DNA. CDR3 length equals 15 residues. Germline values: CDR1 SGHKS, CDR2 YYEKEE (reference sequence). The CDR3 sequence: CASSFKTSGGGEQFF.

CDR3 residues: CASSLSLLADYEQYF. This chain joins TRBV12-3 or TRBV12-4 and TRBJ2-7. There are 15 residues in the CDR3.

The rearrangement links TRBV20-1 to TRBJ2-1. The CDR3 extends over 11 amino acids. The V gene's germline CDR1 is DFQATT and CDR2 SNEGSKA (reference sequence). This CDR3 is CSARYYNEQFF.

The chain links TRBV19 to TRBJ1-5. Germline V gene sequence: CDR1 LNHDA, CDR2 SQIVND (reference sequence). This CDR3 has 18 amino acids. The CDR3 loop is CASSILSGLRADNQPQHF.